A single sample is the source of the 2 T cell receptor beta chains below, sequenced in a study of T cell repertoires in cytomegalovirus infection. TCRdb re-analysed the reads in MiXCR, keeping a single row per CDR3 protein. The sample carries over 90,000 distinct CDR3 sequences, approximately 15% recorded once. Sequencing was done on a sample of PBMCs. These receptors were obtained from a human donor in good health (CMV status not recorded). Some clones in this sample may be carry-over from other donors' samples.

This clonotype has just one count. One end of the junction does not line up with germline, which may come from a read error. This chain uses TRBV2 with TRBJ2-2; TRBD2 is a possible D gene (5 bases). This CDR3 is 13 amino acids long. Germline V gene sequence: CDR1 SNHLY, CDR2 FYNNEI. The CDR3 nucleotides are TGTGCCAGCAGTGAAGGGGAGACCGGGCAGCTGTTTTTT. This sequence encodes CASSEGETGQLFF.

This chain uses TRBV7-2 with TRBJ1-3, with a possible D match to TRBD1 (5 bases). The CDR3 runs 16 residues. Germline loops: CDR1 SGHTA, CDR2 FQGNSA. V lost 2 bases and J lost 0, with 11 bases in between. CDR3 in DNA: TGTGCCAGCAGCTTAATCGGGGACTACTCTGGAAACACCATATATTTT. Translation gives CASSLIGDYSGNTIYF.